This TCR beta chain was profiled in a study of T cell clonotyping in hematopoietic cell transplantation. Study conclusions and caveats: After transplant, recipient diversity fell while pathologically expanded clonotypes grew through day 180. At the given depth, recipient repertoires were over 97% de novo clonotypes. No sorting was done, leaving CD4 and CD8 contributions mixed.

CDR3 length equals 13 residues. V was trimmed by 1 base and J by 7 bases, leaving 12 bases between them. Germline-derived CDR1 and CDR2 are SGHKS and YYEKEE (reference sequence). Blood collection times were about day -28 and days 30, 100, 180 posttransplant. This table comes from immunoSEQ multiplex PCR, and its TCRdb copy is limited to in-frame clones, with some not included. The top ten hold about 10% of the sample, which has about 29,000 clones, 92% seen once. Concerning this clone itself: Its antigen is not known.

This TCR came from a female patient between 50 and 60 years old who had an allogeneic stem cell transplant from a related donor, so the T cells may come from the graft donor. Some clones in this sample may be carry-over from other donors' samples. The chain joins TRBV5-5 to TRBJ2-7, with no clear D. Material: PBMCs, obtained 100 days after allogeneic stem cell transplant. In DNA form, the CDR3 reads TGTGCCAGCAGCTTGCGTCCAGATGGGGAGCAGTACTTC. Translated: CASSLRPDGEQYF.